The rows below give T cell receptor beta chains drawn from one sample of a study of blood T cells in healthy people across ages. Via MiXCR, TCRdb re-called the 5' RACE reads, giving one row per CDR3 protein. Among more than 700,000 distinct CDR3 sequences listed, around 50% were seen once. The sequencing input was blood. These receptors all come from a man older than 75 in good health. Both conserved end residues are part of each CDR3. Fields, in order: CDR3 protein, CDR3 DNA, J gene, clone size, D gene, V gene. D genes are given only for firm matches. Not every row has a clone size; where given, it reads once, few, many or a size class.

CASSLIETSLNEQFF | TGCGCCAGCAGCTTGATCGAGACTAGCCTGAATGAGCAGTTCTTC | TRBJ2-1 | few | TRBD2 | TRBV5-1
CASSLGRTSGANVLTF | TGTGCCAGTAGTCTCGGACGGACTTCTGGGGCCAACGTCCTGACTTTC | TRBJ2-6 | . | . | TRBV19
CASKDSFGQTPYEQYF | TGTGCCAGCAAAGATAGTTTCGGACAAACTCCCTACGAGCAGTACTTC | TRBJ2-7 | few | . | TRBV9
CSAEEPLGLAKNIQYF | TGCAGTGCTGAGGAGCCCCTTGGCCTAGCCAAAAACATTCAGTACTTC | TRBJ2-4 | many | . | TRBV20-1
CASSLRREVDNEQFF | TGTGCCAGCAGTTTGCGGCGGGAAGTGGACAATGAGCAGTTCTTC | TRBJ2-1 | . | . | TRBV12-3/TRBV12-4
CSVENPAITGSGYTF | TGCAGCGTTGAGAATCCGGCAATTACCGGGTCCGGCTACACCTTC | TRBJ1-2 | . | . | TRBV29-1
CSVLPTGPGQPQHF | TGCAGCGTGCTACCGACAGGTCCGGGACAGCCCCAGCATTTT | TRBJ1-5 | . | . | TRBV29-1
CASSFGEGGADTQYF | TGTGCCAGCAGTTTCGGGGAAGGTGGTGCAGATACGCAGTATTTT | TRBJ2-3 | . | . | TRBV12-3/TRBV12-4
CASSFSGTSGISHEQYF | TGTGCCAGCAGTTTCTCCGGGACTAGCGGGATCTCCCACGAGCAGTACTTC | TRBJ2-7 | . | TRBD2 | TRBV11-3
CASSLPRQFNSPLHF | TGTGCCAGCAGCTTGCCTCGACAGTTTAATTCACCCCTCCACTTT | TRBJ1-6 | few | . | TRBV5-4
CSVEYKGKSSYNEQFF | TGCAGCGTTGAGTATAAGGGTAAGAGCTCCTACAATGAGCAGTTCTTC | TRBJ2-1 | . | . | TRBV29-1
CASSQGGIGGVLFF | TGTGCCAGCAGCCAAGGAGGAATTGGCGGCGTACTGTTTTTT | TRBJ1-4 | . | . | TRBV4-2
CASSWGTGTSEETQYF | TGCGCCAGCAGCTGGGGGACCGGGACTAGCGAAGAGACCCAGTACTTC | TRBJ2-5 | many | TRBD2 | TRBV5-1
CASSSGLASSYEQYF | TGTGCCAGCAGTTCGGGACTAGCGAGCTCCTACGAGCAGTACTTC | TRBJ2-7 | many | TRBD2 | TRBV27
CASTMDVNTEAFF | TGTGCCAGCACCATGGACGTGAACACTGAAGCTTTCTTT | TRBJ1-1 | . | . | TRBV11-3
CSAGRGRNTGELFF | TGCAGCGCCGGACGTGGGAGGAACACCGGGGAGCTGTTTTTT | TRBJ2-2 | . | . | TRBV29-1
CSASGLQETQYF | TGCAGTGCTAGTGGGTTACAAGAGACCCAGTACTTC | TRBJ2-5 | . | . | TRBV20-1
CASSLRTGDTEAFF | TGTGCCAGCAGTTTACGGACAGGGGACACTGAAGCTTTCTTT | TRBJ1-1 | few | TRBD1 | TRBV6-6
CSARATYSSYNEQFF | TGCAGTGCTAGAGCGACCTATAGCTCCTACAATGAGCAGTTCTTC | TRBJ2-1 | . | . | TRBV20-1
CASSLRGEIINEQFF | TGTGCCAGCAGCTTAAGGGGGGAGATTATCAATGAGCAGTTCTTC | TRBJ2-1 | . | . | TRBV7-2
CASSFSDDFEQFF | TGTGCCAGCAGCTTCTCGGACGATTTTGAGCAGTTCTTC | TRBJ2-1 | . | . | TRBV7-2
CASSLPTEDIQYF | TGCGCCAGCAGCTTGCCCACGGAGGACATTCAGTACTTC | TRBJ2-4 | . | . | TRBV5-1
CASSLYSTNEKLFF | TGTGCCAGCAGTTTATACTCAACTAATGAAAAACTGTTTTTT | TRBJ1-4 | . | . | TRBV28
CASSLAQGAYEKLFF | TGTGCCAGCAGTTTAGCGCAGGGGGCGTATGAAAAACTGTTTTTT | TRBJ1-4 | . | TRBD1 | TRBV27
CASSPQRVISNYGYTF | TGTGCCAGCAGCCCCCAACGGGTGATCTCTAACTATGGCTACACCTTC | TRBJ1-2 | few | . | TRBV7-2
CASSLEADKGGSPLHF | TGCGCCAGCAGCTTGGAAGCGGACAAGGGGGGCTCACCCCTCCACTTT | TRBJ1-6 | . | . | TRBV5-1
CASSPSRGNTQYF | TGTGCCAGCAGCCCGAGTCGGGGGAATACGCAGTATTTT | TRBJ2-3 | . | . | TRBV2
CASSLYEGNEQYF | TGTGCCAGCAGTTTATACGAGGGAAATGAGCAGTACTTC | TRBJ2-7 | . | . | TRBV27
CASRLTSGIGDTQYF | TGTGCCAGCAGACTGACTAGCGGGATAGGAGATACGCAGTATTTT | TRBJ2-3 | many | TRBD2 | TRBV27
CASSLTVGNEQFF | TGCGCCAGCAGCTTGACGGTCGGCAATGAGCAGTTCTTC | TRBJ2-1 | . | . | TRBV5-1
CASSLGGTRGDTQYF | TGTGCCAGCAGCTTGGGGGGAACTAGGGGAGATACGCAGTATTTT | TRBJ2-3 | . | . | TRBV11-2
CASSVTREPDTQYF | TGCGCCAGCAGTGTGACTAGAGAGCCAGATACGCAGTATTTT | TRBJ2-3 | many | . | TRBV10-2
CASRFGPTGGGQYF | TGTGCCAGCAGATTCGGACCAACAGGGGGAGGGCAGTACTTC | TRBJ2-7 | . | TRBD1 | TRBV27
CASSQDPGQGCEQFF | TGTGCCAGCAGCCAGGATCCGGGACAGGGTTGTGAGCAGTTCTTC | TRBJ2-1 | . | TRBD1 | TRBV4-2
CASSLTGGRISYNEQFF | TGTGCCAGCAGCTTAACAGGCGGGAGGATCTCCTACAATGAGCAGTTCTTC | TRBJ2-1 | . | TRBD2 | TRBV7-3
CAISEGLVDYEQYF | TGTGCCATCAGTGAGGGTCTTGTTGACTACGAGCAGTACTTC | TRBJ2-7 | few | . | TRBV10-3
CATSDPGLITDMQYF | TGTGCCACCAGTGATCCGGGACTGATCACAGATATGCAGTATTTT | TRBJ2-3 | . | . | TRBV24-1
CASSQDAGPEETQYF | TGTGCCAGCAGCCAAGATGCAGGGCCAGAAGAGACCCAGTACTTC | TRBJ2-5 | . | . | TRBV3-1
CASRKQRESFYNEQFF | TGTGCCAGCAGGAAACAGCGGGAGTCCTTCTACAATGAGCAGTTCTTC | TRBJ2-1 | . | TRBD2 | TRBV6-2/TRBV6-3
CASGLVGQETQYF | TGCGCCAGCGGCTTGGTGGGCCAAGAGACCCAGTACTTC | TRBJ2-5 | . | . | TRBV5-1
CAIRGGAGISYNEQYF | TGTGCCATCAGAGGGGGCGCGGGAATCTCCTACAATGAGCAGTACTTC | TRBJ2-7 | few | . | TRBV10-3
CSGDVQETQYF | TGCAGCGGTGACGTACAAGAGACCCAGTACTTC | TRBJ2-5 | few | . | TRBV29-1
CSAKQDSNQPQHF | TGCAGTGCAAAACAGGATAGCAATCAGCCCCAGCATTTT | TRBJ1-5 | few | . | TRBV20-1
CASTSARDRAYEQYF | TGTGCCAGCACCTCGGCAAGGGACCGGGCCTACGAGCAGTACTTC | TRBJ2-7 | . | . | TRBV6-6
CASSGGTRSYEQYF | TGTGCCAGCAGTGGTGGGACTAGATCCTACGAGCAGTACTTC | TRBJ2-7 | few | TRBD2 | TRBV2
CASSPHPYEQYF | TGTGCCAGCAGTCCGCACCCCTACGAGCAGTACTTC | TRBJ2-7 | . | . | TRBV27